A selection of T cell receptor beta chains follows, all from one sample in a study of blood T cell repertoires in COVID-19. Assay used: immunoSEQ multiplex PCR; TCRdb lists only in-frame clones, some missing. Counted here are fewer than 250,000 clones, 65% to 90% occurring once; the ten biggest clones make up 9.1%. The sequencing sample was made of PBMCs or T cells enriched from blood (not recorded which). These receptors were taken from a woman aged 45 to 65 with acute COVID-19. Both conserved end residues are part of each CDR3. D genes are given only for firm matches. A clone size is listed for some rows: how often the clone was seen (once, few, many), or a class if it is expanded.

>16|NA|TRBV19|TRBJ1-2|NA
TGTGCCAGTAGACCTTCAGATAGGGCCAGGGACTATGGCTACACCTTC
CASRPSDRARDYGYTF
>17|NA|TRBV9|TRBJ2-2|TRBD1
TGTGCCAGCGCTCGGTTTGGGGGACAGCGAAACACCGGGGAGCTGTTTTTT
CASARFGGQRNTGELFF
>13|NA|TRBV29-1|TRBJ2-6|NA
TGCAGCGTTGAAGGAGCGGGGGCCAACGTCCTGACTTTC
CSVEGAGANVLTF
>18|NA|TRBV27|TRBJ2-3|NA
TGTGCCAGCAGTTTTCGTCCAATAAGGCAGGGGTATGCAGATACGCAGTATTTT
CASSFRPIRQGYADTQYF
>16|NA|TRBV6-2/TRBV6-3|TRBJ1-6|NA
TGTGCCAGCAGTTTCGACAGGAGCTCCTATAATTCACCCCTCCACTTT
CASSFDRSSYNSPLHF
>17|NA|TRBV30|TRBJ1-5|NA
TGTGCCTGGAGTGTCCGCTTCTCGACAGTAAGCAATCAGCCCCAGCATTTT
CAWSVRFSTVSNQPQHF
>15|once|TRBV4-3|TRBJ1-1|NA
TGCGCCAGCAGCCTCAATCCGGAAGGGGTCACTGAAGCTTTCTTT
CASSLNPEGVTEAFF
>14|once|TRBV18|TRBJ2-5|TRBD1
TGTGCCAGCTCACCACCGACAGGGCAAGAGACCCAGTACTTC
CASSPPTGQETQYF
>15|NA|TRBV7-2|TRBJ2-5|TRBD2
TGTGCCAGCAGCCAGGGACTAGCGGAGGGAGAGACCCAGTACTTC
CASSQGLAEGETQYF
>14|NA|TRBV6-5|TRBJ1-2|NA
TGTGCCAGCAGTCCCCGGACAGTCAACTATGGCTACACCTTC
CASSPRTVNYGYTF
>15|few|TRBV5-1|TRBJ1-2|NA
TGCGCCAGCAGCTTGGGGCCAGGCACCTCTCTTGGCTACACCTTC
CASSLGPGTSLGYTF
>15|NA|TRBV5-8|TRBJ2-3|NA
TGTGCCAGCAGCCTCGGGGGGCTGGGTTTGGATACGCAGTATTTT
CASSLGGLGLDTQYF
>15|NA|TRBV6-5|TRBJ1-1|NA
TGTGCCAGCAGTTACGGGGGGGCGCGGGACACTGAAGCTTTCTTT
CASSYGGARDTEAFF
>16|NA|TRBV28|TRBJ1-3|NA
TGTGCCAGCAGTTTTCAGACAGCCAGCTCTGGAAACACCATATATTTT
CASSFQTASSGNTIYF
>14|NA|TRBV29-1|TRBJ2-2|TRBD1
TGCAGCGTCTACACAGGGGCGAACACCGGGGAGCTGTTTTTT
CSVYTGANTGELFF
>15|NA|TRBV19|TRBJ1-2|NA
TGTGCCAGTAGTAGGGCGGGTGTCGCTAACTATGGCTACACCTTC
CASSRAGVANYGYTF
>16|once|TRBV19|TRBJ1-6|NA
TGTGCCAGTAGTGTCCACCTTTGGCCGGGTAATTCACCCCTCCACTTT
CASSVHLWPGNSPLHF